This T cell receptor beta chain was sequenced during a study of T cells in Graves' hyperthyroidism and ophthalmopathy. Study-wide background: The authors collected peripheral blood at initial diagnosis, before any treatment.

TCR beta CDR3 regions were amplified from RNA transcripts. First-round RT-PCR targeting the TCR CDR3 was performed with the HTBI primer set. TCRdb ran MiXCR on the multiplex PCR reads and lists one entry per CDR3 protein. The sample records roughly 350,000 distinct CDR3 sequences, roughly an eighth being singletons. Lactation, pregnancy, other autoimmune disease or uncontrolled infection excluded patients. V dropped 3 bases and J dropped 3 bases, with 8 bases sitting between them. This CDR3 spans 14 amino acids. Germline values: CDR1 KGHDR, CDR2 SFDVKD. This clonotype was seen at least ten times. The target antigen is unknown. Broader study findings: The model forecast ophthalmopathy, anticipating it by a median roughly 6.5 months before onset.

Sequencing was done on a sample of blood. The chain joins TRBV24-1 to TRBJ1-5; D is unclear. The source of this sequence is a woman between 40 and 50 years old with Graves' ophthalmopathy. The CDR3 DNA reads as TGTGCCACCAGTGATGATGGGGTCAATCAGCCCCAGCATTTT. Translation: CATSDDGVNQPQHF.